Listed below are T cell receptor beta chains from one sample, sequenced in a study of blood T cell repertoires in COVID-19. Some clones are missing from TCRdb's copy, which holds only in-frame ones; the method was immunoSEQ multiplex PCR. The profile shows under 350,000 clones, 75% to 90% of them singletons. Sequenced input: PBMCs or T cells enriched from blood (not recorded which). The source is a woman aged 35 to 49 who had recovered from COVID-19. The CDR3 runs from the conserved cysteine through the conserved F or W. D genes are given only for firm matches. Some rows have no size entry. The others give once, few or many, or a class for an expanded clone.

size	D	V	J	DNA	CDR3
NA	NA	TRBV30	TRBJ1-3	TGTGCCTGGAGTGTGAGTCTAGGAAACACCATATATTTT	CAWSVSLGNTIYF
NA	NA	TRBV9	TRBJ2-7	TGTGCCAGCAGCGACACCTTCCGGGGTGAGCAGTACTTC	CASSDTFRGEQYF
once	NA	TRBV27	TRBJ1-4	TGTGCCAGCAGACGTACCGAGGATGAAAAACTGTTTTTT	CASRRTEDEKLFF
NA	NA	TRBV7-8	TRBJ1-1	TGTGCCAGCAGCCGTCGGCGGGGCGCGAACAGGTTAGCTTTCTTT	CASSRRRGANRLAFF
NA	TRBD1	TRBV2	TRBJ1-3	TGTGCCAGCAGTGAGCAGGGGGCAGGTGGAAACACCATATATTTT	CASSEQGAGGNTIYF
NA	TRBD1	TRBV9	TRBJ1-4	TGTGCCAGCAGTGCGACAGGGGGACGCACTAATGAAAAACTGTTTTTT	CASSATGGRTNEKLFF
NA	NA	TRBV5-1	TRBJ2-1	TGCGCCAGCCGCCCCGAGGCGGCATACAATGAGCAGTTCTTC	CASRPEAAYNEQFF
NA	TRBD2	TRBV11-2	TRBJ2-7	TGTGCCAGCAGCTTAGTCGGGGGGAAATACGAGCAGTACTTC	CASSLVGGKYEQYF
NA	TRBD1	TRBV18	TRBJ1-1	TGTGCCAGCTCATCCACAGGGGCGGGCACTGAAGCTTTCTTT	CASSSTGAGTEAFF
NA	TRBD2	TRBV5-1	TRBJ2-3	TGCGCCAGCAGCTTGTTCCAGCGGGGGGACACAGATACGCAGTATTTT	CASSLFQRGDTDTQYF
NA	NA	TRBV7-9	TRBJ1-1	TGTGCCAGCAGCTTGAGGGAAGGCACTGAAGCTTTCTTT	CASSLREGTEAFF
NA	TRBD1	TRBV18	TRBJ1-2	TGTGCCAGCTCACCACCGCTAGGACAGGGGACCACTAACTATGGCTACACCTTC	CASSPPLGQGTTNYGYTF
NA	NA	TRBV18	TRBJ1-2	TGTGCCAGCTCTATGACAATGGCTGAGGGCTACACCTTC	CASSMTMAEGYTF
NA	NA	TRBV28	TRBJ1-6	TGTGCCAGCAGTTTAAAAGTCGGCCAGGGGTCACCCCTCCACTTT	CASSLKVGQGSPLHF
NA	TRBD1	TRBV5-1	TRBJ2-7	TGCGCCAGCAGCCGGGCCCGGACAGGGGAATACGAGCAGTACTTC	CASSRARTGEYEQYF
NA	NA	TRBV6-5	TRBJ1-5	TGTGCCAGCTGTAGACAGGTCCATAGCAATCAGCCCCAGCATTTT	CASCRQVHSNQPQHF
NA	NA	TRBV5-8	TRBJ2-3	TGTGCCAGCAGCCACAGGGGGAGGGATTTTAGCACAGATACGCAGTATTTT	CASSHRGRDFSTDTQYF
NA	NA	TRBV5-4	TRBJ2-7	TGTGCCAGCAGCTCGAGCTCCTACGAGCAGTACTTC	CASSSSSYEQYF
NA	TRBD1	TRBV12-5	TRBJ2-3	TGTGCTAGTGGGCTGGGACAGTACACAGATACGCAGTATTTT	CASGLGQYTDTQYF
NA	TRBD1	TRBV14	TRBJ1-2	TGTGCCAGCAGCCTTAGACAGGGGGACTATGGCTACACCTTC	CASSLRQGDYGYTF
NA	TRBD2	TRBV27	TRBJ2-1	TGTGCCAGCAGTCCAATAGCGGGGGTCCCCGGGCAGCAGTTCTTC	CASSPIAGVPGQQFF
NA	NA	TRBV4-1	TRBJ1-5	TGCGCCAGCAGCCAAGATCGGGCAGGGTCGCCCCAGCATTTT	CASSQDRAGSPQHF
NA	TRBD1	TRBV11-3	TRBJ1-4	TGTGCCAGCAGAAAATTCTTAGCCGGGACAGGGTTAGAAAAACTGTTTTTT	CASRKFLAGTGLEKLFF
NA	NA	TRBV6-5	TRBJ2-1	TGTGCCAGCAAACCAGGGGTGACCTACAATGAGCAGTTCTTC	CASKPGVTYNEQFF
NA	NA	TRBV7-9	TRBJ1-4	TGTGCCAGCAGCCCTACAGGGAACCTTAATGAAAAACTGTTTTTT	CASSPTGNLNEKLFF
NA	NA	TRBV11-3	TRBJ1-1	TGTGCCAGCAGCTTCGGGGGGAACACTGAAGCTTTCTTT	CASSFGGNTEAFF
few	NA	TRBV2	TRBJ2-7	TGTGCCAGCAGTGGCCAATTACAGGGTAGCGAGCAGTACTTC	CASSGQLQGSEQYF
NA	NA	TRBV3-1/TRBV3-2	TRBJ2-7	TGTGCCAGCAGCCTGGATAGCCGCGAGCAGTACTTC	CASSLDSREQYF